The T cell receptor (beta chain) described here comes from a study of OX40 agonist ivuxolimab in advanced cancers. General study points: Partly responding patients at 0.1-3.0 mg/kg showed some of the smallest clonal expansion.

The V gene lost 3 bases and the J gene lost 5 bases, with 10 bases spanning the gap. The CDR3 loop spans 13 amino acids. The germline V gene has CDR1 SGHAT and CDR2 FQNNGV. Patients were ineligible given autoimmune disease history or systemic immunosuppression. Blood sampling took place at baseline, cycle 4 day 1, and cycle 7 day 1. Comment on this clone: Its cognate antigen is unknown.

Using immunoSEQ multiplex PCR, the repertoire was profiled, and TCRdb retains in-frame clones only, with some absent. The sample includes over 85,000 clones, around 90% of them seen just once. The sequence came from an adult with an advanced solid tumor such as melanoma, head and neck, liver or kidney cancer. The chain is built from TRBV11-2 and TRBJ1-1; no reliable D call. Specimen: CD4+ or CD8+ T cells sorted from blood, collected in a trial of the OX40 agonist ivuxolimab. CDR3 sequence (DNA): TGTGCCAGCAGCTTTACAGACGCTACTGAAGCTTTCTTT. Protein sequence: CASSFTDATEAFF.